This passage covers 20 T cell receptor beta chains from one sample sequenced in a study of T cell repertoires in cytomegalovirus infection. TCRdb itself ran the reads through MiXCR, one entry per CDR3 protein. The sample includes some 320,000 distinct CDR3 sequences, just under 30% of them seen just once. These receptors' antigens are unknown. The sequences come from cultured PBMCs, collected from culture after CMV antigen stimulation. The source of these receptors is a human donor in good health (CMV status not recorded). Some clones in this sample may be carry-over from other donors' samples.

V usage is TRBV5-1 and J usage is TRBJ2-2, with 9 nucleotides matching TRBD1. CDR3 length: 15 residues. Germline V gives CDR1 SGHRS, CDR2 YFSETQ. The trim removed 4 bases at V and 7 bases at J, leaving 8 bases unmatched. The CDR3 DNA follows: TGCGCCAGCAGCCCACGACAGGGGGGTGTCGGGGAGCTGTTTTTT. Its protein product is CASSPRQGGVGELFF.

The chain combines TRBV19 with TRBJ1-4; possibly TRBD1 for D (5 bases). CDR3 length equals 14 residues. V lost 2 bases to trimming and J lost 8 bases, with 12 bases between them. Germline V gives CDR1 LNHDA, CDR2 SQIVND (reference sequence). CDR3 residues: CASSIRGRNEKLFF. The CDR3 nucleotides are TGTGCCAGTAGTATAAGGGGACGAAACGAAAAACTGTTTTTT.

The CDR3 loop reads CASSLVSRLGTDTQYF. CDR3 nucleotides: TGTGCCAGCAGCTTAGTTTCCCGCCTCGGGACAGATACGCAGTATTTT. The chain joins TRBV7-8 to TRBJ2-3; unclear D gene. This CDR3 has 16 residues. Germline CDR1 is SGHVS and CDR2 is FQNEAQ. With 1 base removed from V and 3 bases from J, the gap between germline ends came to 14 bases.

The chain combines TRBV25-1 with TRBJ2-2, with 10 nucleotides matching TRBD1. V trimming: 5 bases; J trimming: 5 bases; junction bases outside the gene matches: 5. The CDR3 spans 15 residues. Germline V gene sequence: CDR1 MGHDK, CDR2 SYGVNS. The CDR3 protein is CASSWTGGWTGELFF. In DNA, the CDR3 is TGTGCCAGCAGTTGGACAGGGGGATGGACCGGGGAGCTGTTTTTT.

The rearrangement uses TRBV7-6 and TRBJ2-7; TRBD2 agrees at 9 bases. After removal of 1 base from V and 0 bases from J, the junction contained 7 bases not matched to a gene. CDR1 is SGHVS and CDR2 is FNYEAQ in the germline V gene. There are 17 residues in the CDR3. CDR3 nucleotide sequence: TGTGCCAGCAGCTTAGTTGGGGTTAGCGGGAGCTCCTACGAGCAGTACTTC. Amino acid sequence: CASSLVGVSGSSYEQYF.

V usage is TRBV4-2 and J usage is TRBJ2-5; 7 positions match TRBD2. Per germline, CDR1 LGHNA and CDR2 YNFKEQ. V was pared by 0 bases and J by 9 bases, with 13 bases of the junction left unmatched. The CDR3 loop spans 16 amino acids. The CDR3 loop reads CASSQEWSSSAGPQYF. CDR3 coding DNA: TGTGCCAGCAGCCAAGAGTGGAGCAGTTCAGCGGGACCCCAGTACTTC.

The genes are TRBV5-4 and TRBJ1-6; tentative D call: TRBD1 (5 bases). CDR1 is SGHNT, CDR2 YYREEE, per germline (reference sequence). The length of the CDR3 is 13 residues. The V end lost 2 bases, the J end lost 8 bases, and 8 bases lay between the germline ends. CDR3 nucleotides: TGTGCCAGCAGCTTCCTAGGGGATTCACCCCTCCACTTT. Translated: CASSFLGDSPLHF.

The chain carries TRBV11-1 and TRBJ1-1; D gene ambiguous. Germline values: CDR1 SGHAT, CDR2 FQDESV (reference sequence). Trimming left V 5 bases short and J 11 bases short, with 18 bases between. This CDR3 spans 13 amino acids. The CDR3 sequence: CASSPSTGGTAFF. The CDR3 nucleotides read TGTGCCAGCAGCCCCTCCACTGGTGGAACGGCTTTCTTT. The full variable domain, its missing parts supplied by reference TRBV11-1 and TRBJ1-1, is EAEVAQSPRYKITEKSQAVAFWCDPISGHATLYWYRQILGQGPELLVQFQDESVVDDSQLPKDRFSAERLKGVDSTLKIQPAELGDSAMYLCASSPSTGGTAFFGQGTRLTVV.

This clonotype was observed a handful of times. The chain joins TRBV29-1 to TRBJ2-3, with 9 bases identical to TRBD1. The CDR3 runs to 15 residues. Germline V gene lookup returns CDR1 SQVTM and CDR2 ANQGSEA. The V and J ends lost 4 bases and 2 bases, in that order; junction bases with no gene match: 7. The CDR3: CSVAPTGGDTDTQYF. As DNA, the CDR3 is TGCAGCGTTGCCCCGACAGGGGGGGACACAGATACGCAGTATTTT.

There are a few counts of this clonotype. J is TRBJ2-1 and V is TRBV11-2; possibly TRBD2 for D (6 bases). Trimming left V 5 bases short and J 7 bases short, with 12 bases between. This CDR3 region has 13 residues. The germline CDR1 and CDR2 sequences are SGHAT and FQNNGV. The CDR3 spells CASSAGLPNEQFF. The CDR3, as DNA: TGTGCCAGCAGCGCGGGACTGCCAAATGAGCAGTTCTTC. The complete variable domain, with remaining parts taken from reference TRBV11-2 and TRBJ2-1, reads EAGVAQSPRYKIIEKRQSVAFWCNPISGHATLYWYQQILGQGPKLLIQFQNNGVVDDSQLPKDRFSAERLKGVDSTLKIQPAKLEDSAVYLCASSAGLPNEQFFGPGTRLTVL.

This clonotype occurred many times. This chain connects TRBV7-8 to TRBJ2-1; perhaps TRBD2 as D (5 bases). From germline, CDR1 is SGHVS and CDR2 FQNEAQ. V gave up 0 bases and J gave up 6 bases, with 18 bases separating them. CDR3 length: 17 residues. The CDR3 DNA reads TGTGCCAGCAGCTTAGCCCGTGGTAGGCGGGCCGGCAATGAGCAGTTCTTC. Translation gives CASSLARGRRAGNEQFF.

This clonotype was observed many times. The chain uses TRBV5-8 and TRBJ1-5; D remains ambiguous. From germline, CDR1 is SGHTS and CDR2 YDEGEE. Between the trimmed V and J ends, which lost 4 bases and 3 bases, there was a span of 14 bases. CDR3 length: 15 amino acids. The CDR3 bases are TGTGCCAGCAGCCTCGGTCAGGTATACAATCAGCCCCAGCATTTT. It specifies CASSLGQVYNQPQHF.

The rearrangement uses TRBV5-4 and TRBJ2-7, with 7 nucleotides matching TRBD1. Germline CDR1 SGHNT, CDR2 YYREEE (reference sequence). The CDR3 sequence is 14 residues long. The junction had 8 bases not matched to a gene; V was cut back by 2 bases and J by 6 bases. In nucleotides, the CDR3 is TGTGCCAGCAGCTTAAGCTCTACAGGGGCCGAGCAGTACTTC. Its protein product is CASSLSSTGAEQYF.

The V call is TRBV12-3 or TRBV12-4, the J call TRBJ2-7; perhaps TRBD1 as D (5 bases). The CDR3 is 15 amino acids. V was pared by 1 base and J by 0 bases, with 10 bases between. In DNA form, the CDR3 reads TGTGCCAGCAGTTTAGGGTGGCAGGGCTCCTACGAGCAGTACTTC. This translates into CASSLGWQGSYEQYF.

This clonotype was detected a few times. CDR3 residues: CASSPLPGQGNTEAFF. Written as DNA, the CDR3 is TGTGCCAGCAGTCCTCTACCCGGACAGGGGAACACTGAAGCTTTCTTT. The chain couples TRBV27 to TRBJ1-1; 8 nucleotides align to TRBD1. CDR1 and CDR2 (germline): MNHEY, SMNVEV (reference sequence). Trimming took 5 bases from V and 1 from J; bases not matched to a gene: 9. The CDR3 length is 16 residues.

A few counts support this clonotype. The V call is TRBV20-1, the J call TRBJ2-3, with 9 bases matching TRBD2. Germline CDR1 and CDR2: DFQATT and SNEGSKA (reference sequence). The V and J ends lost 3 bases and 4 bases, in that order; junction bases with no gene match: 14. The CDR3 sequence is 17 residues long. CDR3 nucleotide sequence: TGCAGTGCTAGTTCCCCAGCGGGGGGAGGGGTCGCAGATACGCAGTATTTT. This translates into CSASSPAGGGVADTQYF.

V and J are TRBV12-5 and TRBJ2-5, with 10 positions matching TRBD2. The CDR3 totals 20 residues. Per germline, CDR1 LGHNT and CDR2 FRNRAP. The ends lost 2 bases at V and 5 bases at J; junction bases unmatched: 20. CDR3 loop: CASGLFQRGGLLLGRETQYF. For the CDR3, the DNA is TGTGCTAGTGGTTTGTTCCAGCGGGGGGGCCTGTTGTTGGGACGGGAGACCCAGTACTTC.

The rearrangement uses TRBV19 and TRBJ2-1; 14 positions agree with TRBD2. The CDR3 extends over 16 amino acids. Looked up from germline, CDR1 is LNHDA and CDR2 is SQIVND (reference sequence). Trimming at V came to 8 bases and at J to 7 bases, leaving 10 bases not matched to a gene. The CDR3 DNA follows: TGTGCCAGTCAGGGACTAGCGGGAGAGGTAGGGAATGAGCAGTTCTTC. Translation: CASQGLAGEVGNEQFF.

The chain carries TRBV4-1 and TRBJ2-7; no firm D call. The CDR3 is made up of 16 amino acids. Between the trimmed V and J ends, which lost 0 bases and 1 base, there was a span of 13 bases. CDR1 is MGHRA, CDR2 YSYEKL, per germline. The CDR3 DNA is TGCGCCAGCAGCCAAGAGTTGTCGGCCTCTTCCTACGAGCAGTACTTC. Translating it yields CASSQELSASSYEQYF.

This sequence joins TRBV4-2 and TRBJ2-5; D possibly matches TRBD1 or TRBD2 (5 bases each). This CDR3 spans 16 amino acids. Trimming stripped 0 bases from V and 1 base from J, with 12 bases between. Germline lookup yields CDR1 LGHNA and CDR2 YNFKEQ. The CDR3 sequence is CASSQDFGASQETQYF. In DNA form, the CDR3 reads TGTGCCAGCAGCCAAGATTTCGGGGCTAGCCAAGAGACCCAGTACTTC.